The present TCR beta chain was sequenced within a study of T cell repertoires in cytomegalovirus infection. Overall study context: Through public TCR beta signatures, both CMV infection and matching HLA type were indicated.

TCRdb processed the reads anew with MiXCR; each CDR3 protein has one entry. The data hold about 450,000 distinct CDR3 sequences, with approximately 33% observed a single time. The CDR3 is made up of 17 amino acids. Germline V gene data show CDR1 as SEHNR and CDR2 as FQNEAQ (reference sequence). The V and J ends lost 4 bases and 5 bases respectively, with 22 bases between them. Study-wide results and limits: CMV-specific TCR beta clonotypes restricted by HLA-C dominated the ex vivo response.

This clonotype appeared a single time. Antigen specificity is unknown. The sample taken for sequencing was PBMCs. The receptor was isolated from a human donor in good health (CMV status not recorded). Some clones in this sample may be carry-over from other donors' samples. V gene TRBV7-9 combines with J gene TRBJ2-3, with D possibly TRBD1 on 6 matching bases. CDR3 bases: TGTGCCAGCAGCTATATCGGGACACCACAACCTCGAGATACGCAGTATTTT. This codes for CASSYIGTPQPRDTQYF. The full variable domain, in which reference TRBV7-9 and TRBJ2-3 provide the parts outside the CDR3, is DTGVSQNPRHKITKRGQNVTFRCDPISEHNRLYWYRQTLGQGPEFLTYFQNEAQLEKSRLLSDRFSAERPKGSFSTLEIQRTEQGDSAMYLCASSYIGTPQPRDTQYFGPGTRLTVL.